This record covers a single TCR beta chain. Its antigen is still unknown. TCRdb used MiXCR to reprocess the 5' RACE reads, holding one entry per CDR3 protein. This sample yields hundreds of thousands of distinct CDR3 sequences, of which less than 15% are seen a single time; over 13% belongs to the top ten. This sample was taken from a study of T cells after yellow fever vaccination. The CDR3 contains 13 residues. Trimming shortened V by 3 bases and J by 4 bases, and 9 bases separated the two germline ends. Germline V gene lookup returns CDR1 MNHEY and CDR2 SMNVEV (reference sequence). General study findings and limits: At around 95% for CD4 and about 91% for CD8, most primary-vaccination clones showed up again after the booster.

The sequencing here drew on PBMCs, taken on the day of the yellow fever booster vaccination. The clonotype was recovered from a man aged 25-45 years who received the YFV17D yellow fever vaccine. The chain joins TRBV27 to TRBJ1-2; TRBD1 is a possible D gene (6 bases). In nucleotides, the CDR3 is TGTGCCAGCAGTTTTATCAGGGGCTATGGCTACACCTTC. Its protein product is CASSFIRGYGYTF.